The T cell receptor beta chain described here comes from a study of T-cell reconstitution after alpha-beta-depleted transplantation in children. Germline-derived CDR1 and CDR2 are SGHKS and YYEKEE (reference sequence). This CDR3 has 14 residues. Trimming shortened V by 1 base and J by 1 base, and 8 bases separated the two germline ends. Unique molecular identifiers were incorporated during preparation of the TCRbeta library. In TCRdb, the PCR reads were re-called with MiXCR into one record per CDR3 protein. The table records some 500,000 distinct CDR3 sequences, approximately 20% of them present only once.

The J gene is TRBJ1-1, the V gene TRBV5-5, with D unclear. The sequence came from a human donor who donated a stem cell graft to a child with acute lymphoblastic leukemia. The material was PBMCs from the stem cell graft donor, obtained from the stem cell graft. CDR3 loop: CASSLRRANTEAFF. The CDR3 coding sequence is TGTGCCAGCAGCTTGCGGAGGGCGAACACTGAAGCTTTCTTT.